This TCR beta chain was observed in a study of T cells expressing NK-cell markers. Study context: Eight donors were sequenced, of whom seven were HCMV-seropositive, while the remaining one was HCMV-seronegative.

About this clonotype itself: The antigen is unknown.

The cDNA for TCR beta came from 5'RACE template switching with UMIs. Each CDR3 protein gets one entry in TCRdb, which reprocessed the 5' RACE reads and gives no DNA. In total, the table holds about 260,000 distinct CDR3 sequences. Points from the study as a whole: The CD3+CD56-NKG2C+ fraction of several donors was also led by these clonotypes. The contribution of dominant NKG2C+ clonotypes to CD8+ T cells in several donors was about 1.0-7.0%.

The CDR3 is 12 residues long. In germline, CDR1 is MDHEN, CDR2 SYDVKM. The sample taken for sequencing was blood T cells: a sorted CD56 or NKG2C T cell subset, CD4+ or CD8+ T cells, or bulk PBMC T cells (not recorded which). The chain employs TRBV28 and TRBJ1-1. The clonotype was recovered from a woman aged 18 to 69 in good health. The CDR3 here is CASSPSYTEAFF.